This passage covers 29 T cell receptor beta chains from one sample sequenced in a study of T-cell reconstitution after alpha-beta-depleted transplantation in children listed by TCRdb under 2016. The sample's treatment or condition label is to be understood as: allogeneic hematopoietic cell transplantation with graft depleted of TCRalphabeta T cells and CD19 B cells. Library preparation was by PCR. Sequencing used an Illumina HiSeq 2500. TCR library preparation used molecular barcoding, with unique molecular identifiers applied to normalize quantification of the TCRbeta repertoire. TCRdb reprocessed the public reads (quality trimming at Q25 with fastp, clone calling with MiXCR) and kept in-frame beta chains. Here each entry gathers all rows of one CDR3 protein and keeps the most common genes and DNA. In all, the sample holds hundreds of thousands of distinct CDR3 sequences, and 23% of those were seen once. Clones ranked in the top ten supply 14% of the sample.

The sample in question was PBMCs, mostly from graft donor cells, obtained 360 days after TCRalphabeta/CD19-depleted stem cell transplant. These receptors originate from a boy younger than two who had a stem cell transplant for acute myeloid leukemia, so the T cells may come from the graft donor.

The chain combines TRBV3-1 with TRBJ2-1; 10 bases match TRBD1. The CDR3 has 14 amino acids. CDR1 is LGHDT and CDR2 is YNNKEL in the germline V gene (reference sequence). The J segment lost 11 bases and the V segment lost 5 bases, leaving 9 bases of the junction unmatched. The chain's CDR3 is CASSRDRGLIKQFF. Written as DNA, the CDR3 is TGTGCCAGCAGCAGGGACAGGGGTTTGATAAAGCAGTTCTTC.

This clonotype was counted only a few times. J is TRBJ2-5 and V is TRBV20-1; D unclear. The CDR3 loop spans 14 amino acids. V lost 0 bases and J 1 base, leaving 9 bases between the germline ends. Germline-derived CDR1 and CDR2 are DFQATT and SNEGSKA (reference sequence). CDR3 protein: CSARETVIQETQYF. The CDR3 DNA reads as TGCAGTGCTAGAGAAACGGTTATCCAAGAGACCCAGTACTTC.

This clonotype appeared a few times. The V and J genes are TRBV5-1 and TRBJ2-5; D is tentatively TRBD1 or TRBD2 (5 bases each). Germline V gene data show CDR1 as SGHRS and CDR2 as YFSETQ. V dropped 5 bases and J dropped 5 bases, with 13 bases sitting between them. The CDR3 has 13 residues. The CDR3 DNA sequence: TGCGCCAGCAGACTGAGGGGCGGGGAGACCCAGTACTTC. Its translation: CASRLRGGETQYF.

This chain joins TRBV9 and TRBJ2-1, with unresolved D. The germline V gene has CDR1 SGDLS and CDR2 YYNGEE. Deletions cut 2 bases from V and 6 bases from J, with 3 bases between. The CDR3 has 11 amino acids. The CDR3 DNA sequence: TGTGCCAGCAGCGTTAGCAATGAGCAGTTCTTC. It codes for CASSVSNEQFF. Full variable domain (outside the CDR3, taken from reference TRBV9 and TRBJ2-1): DSGVTQTPKHLITATGQRVTLRCSPRSGDLSVYWYQQSLDQGLQFLIQYYNGEERAKGNILERFSAQQFPDLHSELNLSSLELGDSALYFCASSVSNEQFFGPGTRLTVL.

This sequence joins TRBV4-1 and TRBJ2-3, with D unclear. V lost 1 base to trimming and J lost 4 bases, with 15 bases between them. This CDR3 spans 16 amino acids. Per the germline V gene, CDR1 is MGHRA and CDR2 is YSYEKL. The DNA for the CDR3 is TGCGCCAGCAGCCAAGCAGCCCACCCGGAGCCAGATACGCAGTATTTT. Translated: CASSQAAHPEPDTQYF.

The V call is TRBV4-3, the J call TRBJ2-3, with 8 bases matching TRBD2. Germline CDR1 is LGHNA and CDR2 is YSLEER. This CDR3 has 20 amino acids. The trim removed 0 bases at V and 1 base at J, leaving 15 bases unmatched. The CDR3 nucleotides read TGCGCCAGCAGCCAAGAATTTGTCGCGGGGGGCTCAGGACGCACAGATACGCAGTATTTT. Translated, it gives CASSQEFVAGGSGRTDTQYF.

There are a few counts of this clonotype. The chain is built from TRBV6-1 and TRBJ1-5; no clear D gene. CDR1 is MNHNS, CDR2 SASEGT, per germline. Trimming stripped 4 bases from V and 7 bases from J, with 5 bases between. The CDR3 has 11 residues. The CDR3 nucleotides read TGTGCCAGCAGTGCGGGGCAGCCCCAGCATTTT. Amino acid sequence: CASSAGQPQHF.

This clonotype was seen many times. This sequence joins TRBV5-1 and TRBJ2-2, with D maybe TRBD2 (6 bases). Per germline, CDR1 SGHRS and CDR2 YFSETQ. V gave up 4 bases and J gave up 8 bases, with 21 bases separating them. The CDR3 is 16 residues long. CDR3 in DNA: TGCGCCAGCAGCCCACCGGCTAGCGAGCATGGAGGGGAGCTGTTTTTT. It codes for CASSPPASEHGGELFF.

This clonotype was seen at least ten times. The rearrangement uses TRBV7-2 and TRBJ2-7; D gene ambiguous. The germline V gene encodes CDR1 SGHTA and CDR2 FQGNSA. V was clipped by 3 bases and J by 5 bases, with 11 bases between them. This CDR3 is built from 13 residues. This chain's CDR3 is CASSFLVRDEQYF. CDR3 nucleotide sequence: TGTGCCAGCAGCTTCTTGGTCCGGGACGAGCAGTACTTC.

This clonotype has just a few counts. In DNA form, the CDR3 reads TGTGCCAGCACCCCAGCGGGGGTCACCGGGGAGCTGTTTTTT. Protein sequence: CASTPAGVTGELFF. The gene calls are TRBV6-2 or TRBV6-3 and TRBJ2-2; 8 nucleotides agree with TRBD2. The V segment lost 7 bases and the J segment 4 bases; nucleotides outside the gene matches: 5. Germline V gene sequence: CDR1 MNHEY, CDR2 SVGEGT. The CDR3 loop spans 14 amino acids.

This clonotype was seen at least ten times. The CDR3 is CASRKGQGSYEQYF. CDR3 nucleotides: TGCGCCAGCAGAAAGGGACAGGGTTCCTACGAGCAGTACTTC. This rearrangement joins TRBV5-1 to TRBJ2-7, with 9 bases lining up with TRBD1. The V and J ends lost 5 bases and 1 base, in that order; junction bases with no gene match: 4. The germline V gene has CDR1 SGHRS and CDR2 YFSETQ. This CDR3 comprises 14 residues.

Only a few counts were recorded for this clonotype. The V gene is TRBV20-1, the J gene TRBJ2-7; TRBD1 agrees at 7 bases. Germline V lookup: CDR1 DFQATT, CDR2 SNEGSKA (reference sequence). V shed 4 bases, J shed 3 bases, and the junction held 9 bases outside the gene matches. The CDR3 sequence is 14 residues long. CDR3 sequence: CSATSDRPLYEQYV. The CDR3 coding sequence is TGCAGTGCTACATCGGACAGGCCCCTCTACGAGCAGTACGTC.

At least ten counts were recorded for this clonotype. This chain joins TRBV12-3 or TRBV12-4 and TRBJ2-7, with D possibly being TRBD1 (5 bases). V was cut by 3 bases and J by 0 bases, with 9 bases left in between. The CDR3 extends over 14 amino acids. CDR3 protein: CASSLQGASYEQYF. CDR3 coding DNA: TGTGCCAGCAGTTTGCAAGGGGCCTCCTACGAGCAGTACTTC.

This clonotype appeared a few times. CDR3 DNA: TGTGCCAGCAGCCACCTATACGCGAGGGGTAGGACTGAAGCTTTCTTT. This translates into CASSHLYARGRTEAFF. This sequence joins TRBV3-1 and TRBJ1-1; D perhaps matches TRBD1 (5 bases). V gave up 3 bases and J gave up 5 bases, with 19 bases separating them. CDR1 and CDR2 from the germline V gene are LGHDT and YNNKEL (reference sequence). CDR3 length: 16 amino acids.

A note on this clonotype: The junction differs from germline at one of its ends, possibly a read error. The V and J genes are TRBV9 and TRBJ1-6; D gene ambiguous. CDR1 is SGDLS, CDR2 YYNGEE, per germline. This CDR3 is 13 amino acids long. CDR3 sequence (DNA): TGTGCCAGCAGCGTATCGGAAAATTCCCCCCTCCACTTT. Its translation is CASSVSENSPLHF.

This clonotype was found many times. The V call is TRBV9, the J call TRBJ2-3; 13 bases map to TRBD2. This CDR3 comprises 19 residues. With V trimmed by 3 bases and J by 2 bases, 12 bases remained unmatched. Germline loops: CDR1 SGDLS, CDR2 YYNGEE. This CDR3 is CASSAGLAGDPPPTDTQYF. The CDR3 DNA reads as TGTGCCAGCAGCGCCGGACTAGCGGGGGATCCTCCACCCACAGATACGCAGTATTTT.

This clonotype has just a few counts. This chain links TRBV27 with TRBJ2-1, with D possibly TRBD2 on 5 matching bases. This CDR3 contains 15 residues. Germline CDR1 MNHEY, CDR2 SMNVEV (reference sequence). V was pared by 6 bases and J by 0 bases, with 12 bases between. The CDR3 spells CASSLLGSSYNEQFF. For the CDR3, the DNA is TGTGCCAGCAGCCTCCTGGGGAGCTCCTACAATGAGCAGTTCTTC.

In this sample, this clonotype turned up a few times. The J gene is TRBJ2-3, the V gene TRBV11-2; 8 bases are a match to TRBD2. There are 15 residues in the CDR3. CDR1 and CDR2 (germline): SGHAT, FQNNGV. The V and J ends lost 3 bases and 4 bases, in that order; junction bases with no gene match: 6. DNA for the CDR3: TGTGCCAGCAGCTTGTTAGCGGGGCTCGCAGATACGCAGTATTTT. It codes for CASSLLAGLADTQYF. The complete variable domain, with remaining parts taken from reference TRBV11-2 and TRBJ2-3, reads EAGVAQSPRYKIIEKRQSVAFWCNPISGHATLYWYQQILGQGPKLLIQFQNNGVVDDSQLPKDRFSAERLKGVDSTLKIQPAKLEDSAVYLCASSLLAGLADTQYFGPGTRLTVL.

This chain uses TRBV28 with TRBJ1-1, with TRBD1 identical over 7 bases. CDR3 length: 12 amino acids. V lost 2 bases and J lost 10; bases outside the gene matches: 4. In germline, CDR1 is MDHEN, CDR2 SYDVKM. As DNA, the CDR3 is TGTGCCAGCAGTTTACCGACAGGGCGAGCTTTCTTT. It translates to CASSLPTGRAFF.

V usage is TRBV6-2 or TRBV6-3 and J usage is TRBJ2-7; TRBD2 matches at 13 bases. V was pared by 4 bases and J by 7 bases, with 7 bases of the junction left unmatched. CDR1 and CDR2 (germline): MNHEY, SVGEGT. CDR3 length: 15 amino acids. The CDR3 reads CASSLDPGLAGEQYF. In DNA, the CDR3 is TGTGCCAGCAGTTTAGATCCGGGACTAGCGGGAGAGCAGTACTTC.

The J gene is TRBJ1-5, the V gene TRBV20-1, with 10 bases identical to TRBD1. The V gene's germline CDR1 is DFQATT and CDR2 SNEGSKA (reference sequence). The CDR3 totals 17 residues. V lost 0 bases and J lost 4; bases outside the gene matches: 9. CDR3 amino acids: CSARDRVRGQGNQPQHF. In DNA form, the CDR3 reads TGCAGTGCTAGAGATCGGGTTAGGGGACAGGGGAATCAGCCCCAGCATTTT.

The genes are TRBV11-2 and TRBJ2-1; D gene unclear. Germline V gene lookup returns CDR1 SGHAT and CDR2 FQNNGV. The CDR3 runs to 18 residues. V dropped 0 bases and J dropped 0 bases, with 15 bases sitting between them. CDR3 in amino acids: CASSLDVAARSSYNEQFF. CDR3 coding DNA: TGTGCCAGCAGCTTAGATGTAGCAGCAAGGAGCTCCTACAATGAGCAGTTCTTC.

This clonotype has more than one count but fewer than ten. This chain joins TRBV29-1 and TRBJ1-6, with D perhaps matching TRBD1 (6 bases). Trimming took 7 bases from V and 7 from J, leaving 14 bases between them. Per the germline V gene, CDR1 is SQVTM and CDR2 is ANQGSEA. This CDR3 spans 13 amino acids. CDR3 loop: CSGKTGPNSPLHF. In DNA form, the CDR3 reads TGCAGCGGAAAGACAGGTCCAAATTCACCCCTCCACTTT.

This clonotype has more than one count but fewer than ten. The chain links TRBV27 to TRBJ2-1, with 11 bases matching TRBD2. V shed 8 bases and J 7 bases; nucleotides not matched to a gene: 10. There are 15 residues in the CDR3. Germline CDR1 MNHEY, CDR2 SMNVEV (reference sequence). This chain's CDR3 is CASRIAGGLDNEQFF. Written as DNA, the CDR3 is TGTGCCAGCCGAATAGCGGGGGGGCTCGATAATGAGCAGTTCTTC.

The chain has TRBV25-1 and TRBJ2-3, with 7 bases fitting TRBD2. The CDR3 covers 16 residues. Per germline, CDR1 MGHDK and CDR2 SYGVNS. V shed 4 bases and J 0 bases; nucleotides not matched to a gene: 7. Here the CDR3 reads CASSAAGLISTDTQYF. CDR3 sequence (DNA): TGTGCCAGCAGTGCAGCGGGGTTGATTAGCACAGATACGCAGTATTTT.

This clonotype was observed many times. V and J are TRBV7-2 and TRBJ1-1, with unresolved D. The ends were cut back, 2 bases at V and 6 bases at J, with 7 bases in the middle. CDR1 SGHTA and CDR2 FQGNSA come from the germline V gene. The CDR3 has 12 residues. CDR3 loop: CASSLQAAEAFF. CDR3 coding DNA: TGTGCCAGCAGCTTACAGGCAGCTGAAGCTTTCTTT.

This chain connects TRBV7-9 to TRBJ1-6, with a possible D match to TRBD1 (6 bases). The CDR3 runs to 14 residues. V lost 8 bases, J lost 9 bases, and 17 bases lay in between. Germline assignment: CDR1 SEHNR and CDR2 FQNEAQ (reference sequence). CDR3 nucleotides: TGTGCCAGCGGGGGCAGGGTGGCAGGTTCACCCCTCCACTTT. This codes for CASGGRVAGSPLHF.

At least ten counts were recorded for this clonotype. The J gene is TRBJ1-1, the V gene TRBV20-1; TRBD1 is a possible D gene (5 bases). The germline CDR1 and CDR2 sequences are DFQATT and SNEGSKA (reference sequence). The CDR3 totals 15 residues. The V and J ends lost 5 bases and 0 bases respectively, with 16 bases between them. CDR3 in DNA: TGCAGTGCTGACAGTCCCCGGCTCATGAACACTGAAGCTTTCTTT. Translating gives CSADSPRLMNTEAFF.

This chain uses TRBV5-6 with TRBJ2-5, with TRBD2 matching 8 bases. Germline trimming cut 0 bases from V and 4 bases from J; bases unmatched to any gene: 5. Germline V gene lookup returns CDR1 SGHDT and CDR2 YYEEEE. CDR3 length: 15 amino acids. CDR3 bases: TGTGCCAGCAGCTTGGCGGGGGGGCGTGGAGAGACCCAGTACTTC. Protein sequence: CASSLAGGRGETQYF.